This T cell receptor (beta chain) stems from a study of metastatic and nonmetastatic thyroid tumors (dated by TCRdb to about 2020). At the level of the whole study: For patients with malignant and with benign thyroid disease, the researchers compared repertoires between peripheral blood samples and tumor or nodule tissue samples. The research as a whole found: In both blood and tumor samples, TCR beta diversity was reported to be significantly higher in malignant tumors than in benign nodules.

No patient had received any treatment before thyroid surgery. Using T-cell receptor beta sequencing, the researchers looked back retrospectively at clinical samples from patients, gathered between about 2012 and 2019. CDR1 and CDR2 are read off the germline V gene as KGHDR and SFDVKD. From the cysteine up to the phenylalanine, the CDR3 has a length of 14 residues. Only the CDR3 part of the read is kept: 42 bases, read in frame from the first base. At the junction V is shortened by 0 bases and J by 3 bases, with 5 bases in between. A note on this clone: Its binding antigen is unknown. No per-base quality is available; no much larger clone lies one base away.

Receptor libraries were prepared by PCR. Data came from an Illumina HiSeq 4000. The TCR beta-chain CDR3 region of each patient was profiled by high-throughput sequencing. In the authors' own workflow: The researchers built a classifier to tell apart papillary thyroid cancer patients with distant metastasis, based on CDR3 differences among clinicopathological groups. Repertoire diversity was assessed with the Shannon index, and tumor-blood repertoire similarity with the Morisita-Horn index. In-frame beta chains were kept once TCRdb had trimmed the public reads at Q25 with fastp and called clones with MiXCR. What appears here as the V and J calls and clone size reflects TCRdb's work, not the paper's. The sample data list 15,000 to 20,000 clones, and less than 20% of these were observed just once. The top ten clones comprise approximately 15% of the sample.

This receptor was taken from a female donor with papillary thyroid cancer or a benign thyroid nodule (not recorded which). Some clones in this sample may be carry-over from other donors' samples. Sequencing used blood. The V and J genes are TRBV24-1 and TRBJ1-3; no D gene is confidently identified. The CDR3 region: CATSDLNSGNTIYF. The DNA sequence reads TGTGCCACCAGTGATTTGAACAGTGGAAACACCATATATTTT.